These T cell receptor beta chains were read from a single sample in a study of T cell responses to AZD1222 COVID-19 vaccine. Assay used: immunoSEQ multiplex PCR; TCRdb lists only in-frame clones, some missing. The sample contains roughly 80,000 clones, roughly 85% of which appear only once. The starting material was peripheral blood, obtained 28 days after the second AZD1222 dose. Source of these receptors: an adult who received the AZD1222 COVID-19 vaccine. The CDR3 runs from the conserved cysteine through the conserved F or W. D genes are given only for firm matches. A clone size is listed for some rows: how often the clone was seen (once, few, many), or a class if it is expanded.

CDR3: CASNRGQGETQYF
DNA: TGTGCCAGCAACAGGGGGCAGGGGGAGACCCAGTACTTC
D: TRBD1
J: TRBJ2-5
size: NA
V: TRBV2
length: 13

CDR3: CASSLQANEQFF
DNA: TGTGCCAGCAGCTTGCAGGCTAATGAGCAGTTCTTC
D: NA
J: TRBJ2-1
size: NA
V: TRBV5-6
length: 12

CDR3: CASSLSPAKADTQYF
DNA: TGTGCCAGCAGTTTATCTCCAGCTAAGGCAGATACGCAGTATTTT
D: NA
J: TRBJ2-3
size: NA
V: TRBV28
length: 15

CDR3: CASSVTISTDTQYF
DNA: TGTGCCAGCAGCGTGACCATTAGCACAGATACGCAGTATTTT
D: NA
J: TRBJ2-3
size: NA
V: TRBV9
length: 14

CDR3: CAVSSLSQGQNQPQHF
DNA: TGTGCCGTTTCCTCCCTTAGTCAGGGACAAAATCAGCCCCAGCATTTT
D: NA
J: TRBJ1-5
size: NA
V: TRBV7-6
length: 16

CDR3: CASSFTGGPNYGYTF
DNA: TGTGCCAGCAGCTTTACAGGGGGACCCAACTATGGCTACACCTTC
D: TRBD1
J: TRBJ1-2
size: NA
V: TRBV11-2
length: 15

CDR3: CASSYGTYAGELFF
DNA: TGTGCCAGCAGTTACGGGACTTACGCTGGGGAGCTGTTTTTT
D: NA
J: TRBJ2-2
size: NA
V: TRBV6-6
length: 14

CDR3: CASSLPDLSSPLHF
DNA: TGTGCCAGCAGCCTCCCGGACCTAAGCTCACCCCTCCACTTT
D: NA
J: TRBJ1-6
size: once
V: TRBV3-1/TRBV3-2
length: 14

CDR3: CASNSGGNTGELFF
DNA: TGTGCCAGCAATAGCGGGGGGAACACCGGGGAGCTGTTTTTT
D: TRBD2
J: TRBJ2-2
size: NA
V: TRBV5-8
length: 14

CDR3: CASTDRNYGYTF
DNA: TGTGCCAGTACCGACAGGAACTATGGCTACACCTTC
D: NA
J: TRBJ1-2
size: once
V: TRBV19
length: 12

CDR3: CASSQEGTFYEQYF
DNA: TGTGCCAGCAGCCAAGAAGGGACTTTCTACGAGCAGTACTTC
D: NA
J: TRBJ2-7
size: NA
V: TRBV14
length: 14

CDR3: CASSGRTGGTAGELFF
DNA: TGTGCCAGTAGTGGACGGACAGGGGGCACGGCCGGGGAGCTGTTTTTT
D: TRBD1
J: TRBJ2-2
size: NA
V: TRBV19
length: 16

CDR3: CASSLGSNEQFF
DNA: TGTGCCAGCAGTTTAGGATCTAATGAGCAGTTCTTC
D: NA
J: TRBJ2-1
size: NA
V: TRBV12-3/TRBV12-4
length: 12

CDR3: CSVPEVAGGYTF
DNA: TGCAGCGTCCCAGAGGTGGCCGGGGGCTACACCTTC
D: NA
J: TRBJ1-2
size: NA
V: TRBV29-1
length: 12

CDR3: CAISSQGSYNEQFF
DNA: TGTGCCATCAGCTCACAGGGGTCCTACAATGAGCAGTTCTTC
D: TRBD1
J: TRBJ2-1
size: NA
V: TRBV10-3
length: 14

CDR3: CASSVDSRSPYEQYF
DNA: TGTGCCAGCAGCGTAGATTCTAGAAGTCCCTACGAGCAGTACTTC
D: NA
J: TRBJ2-7
size: once
V: TRBV9
length: 15

CDR3: CASSYMGGNTEAFF
DNA: TGTGCCAGCAGTTACATGGGCGGGAACACTGAAGCTTTCTTT
D: NA
J: TRBJ1-1
size: once
V: TRBV6-5
length: 14

CDR3: CASTDPRGGEYF
DNA: TGCGCCAGCACCGACCCCCGGGGGGGGGAGTACTTC
D: TRBD2
J: TRBJ2-4
size: NA
V: TRBV10-2
length: 12

CDR3: CASSEWRYSETQYF
DNA: TGTGCCAGCAGTGAATGGCGGTACTCAGAGACCCAGTACTTC
D: NA
J: TRBJ2-5
size: NA
V: TRBV25-1
length: 14

CDR3: CASSPNKAGGQDTQYF
DNA: TGCGCCAGCAGCCCTAACAAAGCGGGGGGGCAAGATACGCAGTATTTT
D: TRBD2
J: TRBJ2-3
size: NA
V: TRBV4-1
length: 16

CDR3: CASSDGISGASDTQYF
DNA: TGTGCCAGCAGTGACGGGATTAGCGGGGCTTCAGATACGCAGTATTTT
D: TRBD2
J: TRBJ2-3
size: NA
V: TRBV6-4
length: 16

CDR3: CASSARQGSDYGYTF
DNA: TGTGCCAGCAGCGCCAGACAGGGGTCGGACTATGGCTACACCTTC
D: TRBD1
J: TRBJ1-2
size: NA
V: TRBV4-2
length: 15

CDR3: CASRALGGGNQPQHF
DNA: TGCGCCAGCAGGGCCTTGGGAGGCGGCAATCAGCCCCAGCATTTT
D: NA
J: TRBJ1-5
size: NA
V: TRBV5-1
length: 15

CDR3: CASSREGSNQPQHF
DNA: TGTGCCAGCAGCCGAGAAGGGTCTAATCAGCCCCAGCATTTT
D: NA
J: TRBJ1-5
size: NA
V: TRBV4-2
length: 14

CDR3: CASSPTGQGKYGYTF
DNA: TGTGCCAGCAGCCCTACCGGACAGGGGAAGTATGGCTACACCTTC
D: TRBD1
J: TRBJ1-2
size: NA
V: TRBV27
length: 15

CDR3: CSASQSYEQYF
DNA: TGCAGTGCTAGTCAGTCCTACGAGCAGTACTTC
D: NA
J: TRBJ2-7
size: NA
V: TRBV20-1
length: 11

CDR3: CSVEVRDYEQYF
DNA: TGCAGCGTTGAAGTTCGGGACTACGAGCAGTACTTC
D: NA
J: TRBJ2-7
size: NA
V: TRBV29-1
length: 12

CDR3: CASSSGPGGGTDTQYF
DNA: TGTGCCAGCAGCTCCGGGCCCGGGGGGGGCACAGATACGCAGTATTTT
D: TRBD2
J: TRBJ2-3
size: NA
V: TRBV7-9
length: 16

CDR3: CASSLGQGGGPQHF
DNA: TGTGCCAGTAGTTTGGGGCAGGGAGGGGGGCCCCAGCATTTT
D: NA
J: TRBJ1-5
size: NA
V: TRBV19
length: 14

CDR3: CATSRPRGQDEKLFF
DNA: TGTGCCACCAGCAGACCCCGGGGACAGGATGAAAAACTGTTTTTT
D: TRBD1
J: TRBJ1-4
size: NA
V: TRBV15
length: 15

CDR3: CASSYSQASGNTIYF
DNA: TGTGCCAGCAGTTACTCCCAGGCCTCTGGAAACACCATATATTTT
D: NA
J: TRBJ1-3
size: NA
V: TRBV6-2/TRBV6-3
length: 15

CDR3: CASSLTGGGYGYTF
DNA: TGTGCCAGCAGCCTAACTGGGGGAGGCTATGGCTACACCTTC
D: NA
J: TRBJ1-2
size: NA
V: TRBV7-2
length: 14

CDR3: CASSQDPHRTGINTEAFF
DNA: TGTGCCAGCAGCCAAGATCCCCACCGGACAGGAATAAACACTGAAGCTTTCTTT
D: TRBD1
J: TRBJ1-1
size: NA
V: TRBV3-1/TRBV3-2
length: 18

CDR3: CAISEDRGGNTEAFF
DNA: TGTGCCATCAGTGAGGACAGGGGAGGGAACACTGAAGCTTTCTTT
D: TRBD1
J: TRBJ1-1
size: NA
V: TRBV10-3
length: 15

CDR3: CASADRNSYNEQFF
DNA: TGCGCCAGCGCGGACAGAAACTCCTACAATGAGCAGTTCTTC
D: NA
J: TRBJ2-1
size: NA
V: TRBV5-1
length: 14

CDR3: CASSPPQGNNEQFF
DNA: TGTGCCAGCAGTCCACCTCAGGGGAACAATGAGCAGTTCTTC
D: NA
J: TRBJ2-1
size: NA
V: TRBV28
length: 14

CDR3: CASTRTGQGNTEAFF
DNA: TGTGCCAGCACAAGGACGGGACAGGGGAACACTGAAGCTTTCTTT
D: TRBD1
J: TRBJ1-1
size: NA
V: TRBV5-8
length: 15

CDR3: CASKVGLNTEAFF
DNA: TGTGCCAGCAAGGTCGGGCTGAACACTGAAGCTTTCTTT
D: NA
J: TRBJ1-1
size: NA
V: TRBV6-5
length: 13

CDR3: CASSQGIGNEQFF
DNA: TGTGCCAGCAGTCAGGGTATCGGCAATGAGCAGTTCTTC
D: NA
J: TRBJ2-1
size: NA
V: TRBV5-6
length: 13

CDR3: CASSQDGGSYNSPLHF
DNA: TGTGCCAGCAGCCAAGATGGGGGCTCCTATAATTCACCCCTCCACTTT
D: NA
J: TRBJ1-6
size: NA
V: TRBV14
length: 16

CDR3: CASSFGPGTQYQETQYF
DNA: TGTGCCAGCAGCTTCGGCCCCGGGACTCAGTACCAAGAGACCCAGTACTTC
D: NA
J: TRBJ2-5
size: NA
V: TRBV7-3
length: 17

CDR3: CASGRDGASGNTIYF
DNA: TGTGCCAGCGGCCGGGACGGAGCCTCTGGAAACACCATATATTTT
D: NA
J: TRBJ1-3
size: NA
V: TRBV28
length: 15

CDR3: CASSAYNTGELFF
DNA: TGCGCCAGCAGCGCTTATAACACCGGGGAGCTGTTTTTT
D: NA
J: TRBJ2-2
size: NA
V: TRBV5-1
length: 13

CDR3: CASSQERGWRQGIPLHF
DNA: TGTGCCAGCAGCCAAGAAAGGGGGTGGAGACAGGGGATCCCCCTCCACTTT
D: TRBD1
J: TRBJ1-6
size: NA
V: TRBV14
length: 17

CDR3: CASSSAGAFTDTQYF
DNA: TGTGCCAGCTCATCAGCGGGGGCCTTCACAGATACGCAGTATTTT
D: TRBD2
J: TRBJ2-3
size: NA
V: TRBV18
length: 15

CDR3: CASSQEGALNTEAFF
DNA: TGTGCCAGCAGCCAAGAAGGAGCGCTGAACACTGAAGCTTTCTTT
D: NA
J: TRBJ1-1
size: few
V: TRBV14
length: 15

CDR3: CASSESLQPNQPQHF
DNA: TGTGCCAGCAGTGAAAGTCTGCAGCCCAATCAGCCCCAGCATTTT
D: NA
J: TRBJ1-5
size: NA
V: TRBV6-1
length: 15

CDR3: CASSLYHEQYF
DNA: TGTGCCAGCAGCTTGTATCACGAGCAGTACTTC
D: NA
J: TRBJ2-7
size: NA
V: TRBV5-6
length: 11

CDR3: CASSFRGTETQYF
DNA: TGTGCCAGCAGCTTCCGGGGCACGGAGACCCAGTACTTC
D: NA
J: TRBJ2-5
size: NA
V: TRBV5-4
length: 13

CDR3: CATSVPGAGDTQYF
DNA: TGTGCCACCAGTGTGCCCGGCGCCGGGGATACGCAGTATTTT
D: NA
J: TRBJ2-3
size: NA
V: TRBV24-1
length: 14

CDR3: CATTKPTDSNQPQHF
DNA: TGTGCCACCACCAAACCGACAGATAGCAATCAGCCCCAGCATTTT
D: NA
J: TRBJ1-5
size: NA
V: TRBV24-1
length: 15

CDR3: CASSVPSPGEQYF
DNA: TGTGCCAGCAGCGTCCCCTCACCGGGCGAGCAGTACTTC
D: NA
J: TRBJ2-7
size: NA
V: TRBV7-8
length: 13

CDR3: CASSLGAGSPYGYTF
DNA: TGTGCCAGCAGCTTGGGGGCAGGGTCACCCTATGGCTACACCTTC
D: NA
J: TRBJ1-2
size: NA
V: TRBV5-8
length: 15

CDR3: CASSQDGREGNNSPLHF
DNA: TGTGCCAGCAGCCAAGACGGACGGGAGGGAAATAATTCACCCCTCCACTTT
D: NA
J: TRBJ1-6
size: NA
V: TRBV14
length: 17

CDR3: CASSQAGGSGELFF
DNA: TGTGCCAGCAGCCAAGCGGGGGGGAGCGGGGAGCTGTTTTTT
D: TRBD2
J: TRBJ2-2
size: once
V: TRBV4-2
length: 14